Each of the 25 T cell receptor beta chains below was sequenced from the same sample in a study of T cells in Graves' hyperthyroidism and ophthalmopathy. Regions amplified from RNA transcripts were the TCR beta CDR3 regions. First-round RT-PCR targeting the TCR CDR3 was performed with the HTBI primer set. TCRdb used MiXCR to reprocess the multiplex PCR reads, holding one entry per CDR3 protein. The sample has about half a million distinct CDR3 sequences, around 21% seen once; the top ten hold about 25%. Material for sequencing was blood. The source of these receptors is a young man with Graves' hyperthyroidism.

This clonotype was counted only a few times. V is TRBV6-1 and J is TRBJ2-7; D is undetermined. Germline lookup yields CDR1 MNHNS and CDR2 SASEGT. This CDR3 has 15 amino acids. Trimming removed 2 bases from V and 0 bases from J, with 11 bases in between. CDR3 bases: TGTGCCAGCAGTGAAATTTCAGGAAGCTCCTACGAGCAGTACTTC. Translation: CASSEISGSSYEQYF.

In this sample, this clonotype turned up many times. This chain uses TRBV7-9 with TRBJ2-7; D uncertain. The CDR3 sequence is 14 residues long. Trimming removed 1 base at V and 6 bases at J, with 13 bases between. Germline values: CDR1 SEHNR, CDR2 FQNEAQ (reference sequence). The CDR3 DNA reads TGTGCCAGCAGCTTAGTAGAGACGGCGGTCGAGCAGTACTTC. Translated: CASSLVETAVEQYF.

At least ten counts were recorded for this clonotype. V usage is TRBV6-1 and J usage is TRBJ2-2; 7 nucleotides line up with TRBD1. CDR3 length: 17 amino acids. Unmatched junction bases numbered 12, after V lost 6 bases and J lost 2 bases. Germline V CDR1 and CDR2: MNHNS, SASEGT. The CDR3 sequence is CASSLTSGGINTGELFF. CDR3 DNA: TGTGCCAGCAGCCTAACCTCAGGGGGAATCAACACCGGGGAGCTGTTTTTT.

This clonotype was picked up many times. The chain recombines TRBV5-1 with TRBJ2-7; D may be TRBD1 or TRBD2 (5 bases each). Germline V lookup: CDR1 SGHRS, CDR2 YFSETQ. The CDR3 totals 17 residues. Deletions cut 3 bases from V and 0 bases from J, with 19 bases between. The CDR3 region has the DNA TGCGCCAGCAGCTCAGCACCCGGGACGGTAAGCTCCTACGAGCAGTACTTC. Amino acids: CASSSAPGTVSSYEQYF.

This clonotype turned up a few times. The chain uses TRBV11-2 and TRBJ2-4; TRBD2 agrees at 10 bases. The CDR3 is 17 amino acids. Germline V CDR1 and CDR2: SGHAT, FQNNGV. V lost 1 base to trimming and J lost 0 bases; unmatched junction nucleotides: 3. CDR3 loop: CASSLVLAGVAKNIQYF. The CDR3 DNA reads TGTGCCAGCAGCTTAGTCCTAGCGGGGGTAGCCAAAAACATTCAGTACTTC. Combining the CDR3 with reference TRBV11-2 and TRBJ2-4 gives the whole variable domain EAGVAQSPRYKIIEKRQSVAFWCNPISGHATLYWYQQILGQGPKLLIQFQNNGVVDDSQLPKDRFSAERLKGVDSTLKIQPAKLEDSAVYLCASSLVLAGVAKNIQYFGAGTRLSVL.

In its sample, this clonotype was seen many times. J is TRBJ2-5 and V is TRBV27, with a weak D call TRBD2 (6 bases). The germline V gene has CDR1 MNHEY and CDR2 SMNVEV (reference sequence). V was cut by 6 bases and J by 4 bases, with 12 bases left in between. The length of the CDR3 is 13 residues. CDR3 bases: TGTGCCAGCAGCCGGGGGTGGGCAGAGACCCAGTACTTC. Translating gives CASSRGWAETQYF.

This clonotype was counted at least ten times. CDR3 amino acids: CASSLAGRGSGQYF. For the CDR3, the DNA is TGTGCCAGCAGTTTAGCGGGCAGGGGGTCGGGGCAGTACTTC. The rearrangement joins TRBV12-3 or TRBV12-4 to TRBJ2-7; 7 bases line up with TRBD1. Losses at the gene ends were 0 bases for V and 9 bases for J; bases not matched to a gene: 8. CDR3 length equals 14 residues.

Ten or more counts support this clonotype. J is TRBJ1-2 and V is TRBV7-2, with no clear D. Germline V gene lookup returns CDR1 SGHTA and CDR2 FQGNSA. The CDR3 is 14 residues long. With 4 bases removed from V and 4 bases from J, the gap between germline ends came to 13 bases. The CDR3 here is CASSYDTRGYGYTF. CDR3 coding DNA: TGTGCCAGCAGCTATGACACCCGCGGCTATGGCTACACCTTC.

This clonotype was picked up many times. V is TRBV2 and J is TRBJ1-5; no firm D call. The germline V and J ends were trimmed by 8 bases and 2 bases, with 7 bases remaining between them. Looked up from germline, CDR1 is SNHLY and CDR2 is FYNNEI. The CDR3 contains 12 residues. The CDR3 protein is CASQQGNQPQHF. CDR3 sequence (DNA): TGTGCCAGCCAGCAGGGCAATCAGCCCCAGCATTTT.

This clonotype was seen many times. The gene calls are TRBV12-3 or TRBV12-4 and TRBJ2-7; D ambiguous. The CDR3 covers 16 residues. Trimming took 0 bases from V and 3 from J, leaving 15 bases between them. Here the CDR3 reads CASSLAPGSSLYEQYF. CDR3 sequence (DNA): TGTGCCAGCAGTTTAGCCCCTGGTAGTTCCCTCTACGAGCAGTACTTC.

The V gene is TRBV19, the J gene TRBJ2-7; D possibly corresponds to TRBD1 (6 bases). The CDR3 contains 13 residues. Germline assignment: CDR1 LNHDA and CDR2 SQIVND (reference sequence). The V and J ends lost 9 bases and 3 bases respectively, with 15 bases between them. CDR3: CASLQGIGYEQYF. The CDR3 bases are TGTGCCAGCCTTCAGGGGATTGGCTACGAGCAGTACTTC.

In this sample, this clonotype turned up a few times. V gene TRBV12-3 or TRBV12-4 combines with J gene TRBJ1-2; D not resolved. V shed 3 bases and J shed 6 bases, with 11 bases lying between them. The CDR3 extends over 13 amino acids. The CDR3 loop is CASSLDGRHGYTF. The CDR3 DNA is TGTGCCAGCAGTTTGGATGGTCGCCATGGCTACACCTTC.

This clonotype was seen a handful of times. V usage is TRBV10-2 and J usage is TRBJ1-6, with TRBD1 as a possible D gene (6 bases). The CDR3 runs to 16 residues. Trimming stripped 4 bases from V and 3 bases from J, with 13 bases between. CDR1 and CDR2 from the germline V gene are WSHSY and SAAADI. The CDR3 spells CASSALGGGYNSPLHF. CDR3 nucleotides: TGCGCCAGCAGTGCTCTCGGGGGCGGCTATAATTCACCCCTCCACTTT.

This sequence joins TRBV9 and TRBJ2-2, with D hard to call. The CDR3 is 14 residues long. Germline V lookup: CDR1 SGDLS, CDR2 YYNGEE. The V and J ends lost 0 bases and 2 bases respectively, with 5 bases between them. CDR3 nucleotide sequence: TGTGCCAGCAGCGTAGACGGTAACACCGGGGAGCTGTTTTTT. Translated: CASSVDGNTGELFF. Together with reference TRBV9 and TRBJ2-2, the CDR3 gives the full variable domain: DSGVTQTPKHLITATGQRVTLRCSPRSGDLSVYWYQQSLDQGLQFLIQYYNGEERAKGNILERFSAQQFPDLHSELNLSSLELGDSALYFCASSVDGNTGELFFGEGSRLTVL.

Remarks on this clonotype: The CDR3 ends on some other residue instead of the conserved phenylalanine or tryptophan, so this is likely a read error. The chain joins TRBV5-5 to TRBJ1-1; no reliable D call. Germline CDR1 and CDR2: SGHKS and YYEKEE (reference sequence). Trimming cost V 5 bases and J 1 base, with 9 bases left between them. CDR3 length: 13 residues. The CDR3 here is CASSIVPNTEAFS. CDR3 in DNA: TGTGCCAGCAGTATAGTCCCGAACACTGAAGCTTTCTCT.

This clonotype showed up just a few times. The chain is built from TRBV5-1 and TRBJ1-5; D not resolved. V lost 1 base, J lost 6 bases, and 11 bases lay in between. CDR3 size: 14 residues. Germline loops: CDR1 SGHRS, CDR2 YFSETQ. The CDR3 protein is CASSLLLGGQPQHF. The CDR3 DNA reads TGCGCCAGCAGCTTGTTACTGGGCGGTCAGCCCCAGCATTTT.

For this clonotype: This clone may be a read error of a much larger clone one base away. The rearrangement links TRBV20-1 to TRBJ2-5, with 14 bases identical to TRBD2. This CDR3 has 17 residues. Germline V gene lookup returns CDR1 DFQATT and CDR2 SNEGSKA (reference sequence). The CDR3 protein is CSLTGGLAGVVKETQYF. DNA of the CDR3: TGCAGCCTAACCGGGGGACTAGCGGGGGTTGTGAAAGAGACCCAGTACTTC.

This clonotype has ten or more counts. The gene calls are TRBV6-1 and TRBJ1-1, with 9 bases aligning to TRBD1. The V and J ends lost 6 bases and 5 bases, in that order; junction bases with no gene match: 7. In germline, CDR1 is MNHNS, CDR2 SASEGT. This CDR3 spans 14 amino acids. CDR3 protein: CASSAGTGLTEAFF. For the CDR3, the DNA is TGTGCCAGCAGCGCCGGGACAGGGCTTACTGAAGCTTTCTTT.

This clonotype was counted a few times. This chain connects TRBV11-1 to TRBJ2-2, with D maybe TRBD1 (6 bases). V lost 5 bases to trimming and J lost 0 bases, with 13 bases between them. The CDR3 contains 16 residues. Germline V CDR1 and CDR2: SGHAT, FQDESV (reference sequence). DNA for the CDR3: TGTGCCAGCAGCCCCCAAGGACAGACGAACACCGGGGAGCTGTTTTTT. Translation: CASSPQGQTNTGELFF.

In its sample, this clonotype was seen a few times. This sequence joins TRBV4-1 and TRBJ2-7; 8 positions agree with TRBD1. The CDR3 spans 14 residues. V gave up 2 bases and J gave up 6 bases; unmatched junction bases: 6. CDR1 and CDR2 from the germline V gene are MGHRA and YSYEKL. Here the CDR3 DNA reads TGCGCCAGCAGCCAAAGACAGGGGTTGCTCGAGCAGTACTTC. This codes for CASSQRQGLLEQYF.

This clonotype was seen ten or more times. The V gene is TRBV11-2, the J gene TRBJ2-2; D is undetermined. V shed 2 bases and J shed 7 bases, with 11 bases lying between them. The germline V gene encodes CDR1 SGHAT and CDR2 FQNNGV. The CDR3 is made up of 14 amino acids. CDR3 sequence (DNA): TGTGCCAGCAGCTTATCAAGTAATGTCGGGGAGCTGTTTTTT. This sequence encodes CASSLSSNVGELFF.

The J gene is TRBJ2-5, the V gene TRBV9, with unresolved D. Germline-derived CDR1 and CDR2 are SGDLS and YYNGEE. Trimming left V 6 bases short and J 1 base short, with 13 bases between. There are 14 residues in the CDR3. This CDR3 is CASTPWTPQETQYF. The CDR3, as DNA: TGTGCCAGCACCCCGTGGACGCCCCAAGAGACCCAGTACTTC.

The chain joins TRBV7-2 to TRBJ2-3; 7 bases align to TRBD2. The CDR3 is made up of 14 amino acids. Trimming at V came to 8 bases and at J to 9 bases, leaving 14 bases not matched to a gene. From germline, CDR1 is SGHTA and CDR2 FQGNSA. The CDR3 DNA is TGTGCCAGCGGCCCCCAACTTGGACTAGGGACGCAGTATTTT. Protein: CASGPQLGLGTQYF. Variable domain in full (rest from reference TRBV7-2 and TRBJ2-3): GAGVSQSPSNKVTEKGKDVELRCDPISGHTALYWYRQSLGQGLEFLIYFQGNSAPDKSGLPSDRFSAERTGGSVSTLTIQRTQQEDSAVYLCASGPQLGLGTQYFGPGTRLTVL.

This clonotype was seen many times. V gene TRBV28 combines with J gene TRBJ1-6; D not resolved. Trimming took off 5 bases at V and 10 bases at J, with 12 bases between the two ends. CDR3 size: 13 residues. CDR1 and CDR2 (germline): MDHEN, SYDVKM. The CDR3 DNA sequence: TGTGCCAGCAGTCCAACAGAGAACTCACCCCTCCACTTT. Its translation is CASSPTENSPLHF.

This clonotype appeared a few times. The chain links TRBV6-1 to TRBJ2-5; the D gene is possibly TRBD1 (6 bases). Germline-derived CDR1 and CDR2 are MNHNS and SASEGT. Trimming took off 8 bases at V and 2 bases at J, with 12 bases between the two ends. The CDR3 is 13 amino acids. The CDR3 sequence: CASGRTVQETQYF. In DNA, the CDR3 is TGTGCCAGCGGAAGGACAGTACAAGAGACCCAGTACTTC.